The source of this T cell receptor beta chain is a study of T-cell memory formation after mild COVID-19. Study-level background: TCR clusters showed largely donor specificity. Study findings and constraints: Second-wave clones that peaked on day 37 lacked confirmed SARS-CoV-2 specificity. Some clones that responded turned up in pre-infection memory, which suggests that cross-reactive memory joined in. CM and EM subsets held most contracting CD4+ clones; EMRA held CD8+ ones.

The CDR3 contains 17 residues. CDR1 and CDR2 (germline): ENHRY, SYGVKD. The V end was cut by 6 bases, the J end by 0 bases, with 18 bases between. In TCRdb, the 5' RACE reads were re-called with MiXCR into one record per CDR3 protein. The table has about 560,000 distinct CDR3 sequences, less than 25% seen once. Regarding this clonotype: Its cognate antigen is unknown.

The rearrangement joins TRBV10-3 to TRBJ1-3; the D gene is possibly TRBD1 (6 bases). The TCR comes from an adult woman who had mild COVID-19 (a few samples of this study predate the infection). Cell type and time point are not known. The sequenced sample was PBMCs or a T cell subset sorted from them (not recorded which). The CDR3 loop reads CAIRKAVGQLSGNTIYF. The CDR3 region has the DNA TGTGCCATCAGGAAGGCCGTAGGACAGCTCTCTGGAAACACCATATATTTT.